Following are 26 T cell receptor beta chains from one sample sequenced in a study of T-cell memory formation after mild COVID-19. TCRdb ran MiXCR on the 5' RACE reads and lists one entry per CDR3 protein. The sample lists 450,000 to 650,000 distinct CDR3 sequences, about a fifth occurring once. The sample was PBMCs or a T cell subset sorted from them (not recorded which). The receptors were gathered from an adult woman who had mild COVID-19 (a few samples of this study predate the infection). Cell type and time point are not known.

The chain carries TRBV6-1 and TRBJ2-1, with 11 bases aligning to TRBD2. With V trimmed by 8 bases and J by 8 bases, 8 bases remained unmatched. The germline V gene has CDR1 MNHNS and CDR2 SASEGT. This CDR3 spans 14 amino acids. CDR3 nucleotide sequence: TGTGCCAGCTTAGCGGGAGGGCCTCAGGATGAGCAGTTCTTC. The encoded protein is CASLAGGPQDEQFF.

The rearrangement joins TRBV18 to TRBJ1-1; D remains ambiguous. From germline, CDR1 is KGHSH and CDR2 LQKENI. Between the trimmed V and J ends, which lost 3 bases and 1 base, there was a span of 12 bases. CDR3 size: 15 residues. For the CDR3, the DNA is TGTGCCAGCTCACCCCAGCAATCTCGGAACACTGAAGCTTTCTTT. Translated, it gives CASSPQQSRNTEAFF. Full variable domain (missing parts from reference TRBV18 and TRBJ1-1): NAGVMQNPRHLVRRRGQEARLRCSPMKGHSHVYWYRQLPEEGLKFMVYLQKENIIDESGMPKERFSAEFPKEGPSILRIQQVVRGDSAAYFCASSPQQSRNTEAFFGQGTRLTVV.

The rearrangement joins TRBV18 to TRBJ2-1, with D perhaps matching TRBD1 (5 bases). Trimming removed 3 bases at V and 7 bases at J, with 13 bases between. CDR3 size: 14 residues. Germline CDR1 reads KGHSH; CDR2 reads LQKENI. CDR3 bases: TGTGCCAGCTCACCCAGACAGCCCCTGAATGAGCAGTTCTTC. This encodes CASSPRQPLNEQFF.

V usage is TRBV27 and J usage is TRBJ1-4, with 8 bases that match TRBD1. J gave up 8 bases and V 1 base, and 6 bases lay outside the gene matches. The CDR3 consists of 15 residues. Germline V gene lookup returns CDR1 MNHEY and CDR2 SMNVEV (reference sequence). The CDR3 sequence is CASSLWGTGEEKLFF. As DNA, the CDR3 is TGTGCCAGCAGTTTATGGGGGACAGGAGAAGAAAAACTGTTTTTT.

This clonotype was picked up one time. This rearrangement joins TRBV11-2 to TRBJ2-3, with D unresolved. Between the trimmed V and J ends, which lost 5 bases and 0 bases, there was a span of 9 bases. From germline, CDR1 is SGHAT and CDR2 FQNNGV. There are 14 residues in the CDR3. The CDR3 region is CASSPSLSTDTQYF. CDR3 DNA sequence: TGTGCCAGCAGCCCATCCCTTAGCACAGATACGCAGTATTTT.

This clonotype has only a few counts. The chain recombines TRBV19 with TRBJ1-1, with TRBD1 as a possible D gene (6 bases). The CDR3 covers 13 residues. The V gene's germline CDR1 is LNHDA and CDR2 SQIVND (reference sequence). V was cut by 3 bases and J by 11 bases, with 16 bases left in between. The CDR3: CASSIRAGEVAFF. The DNA for the CDR3 is TGTGCCAGTAGTATCAGGGCAGGGGAGGTTGCTTTCTTT.

This clonotype was observed a handful of times. This chain joins TRBV5-4 and TRBJ2-3; tentatively, D is TRBD2 (6 bases). V shed 5 bases and J shed 3 bases, with 16 bases lying between them. Germline values: CDR1 SGHNT, CDR2 YYREEE (reference sequence). The CDR3 contains 15 residues. The DNA of the CDR3 is TGTGCCAGCAGTCGTGACCGGGGGAAGACAGATACGCAGTATTTT. It codes for CASSRDRGKTDTQYF. Full variable domain (rest looked up from reference TRBV5-4 and TRBJ2-3): ETGVTQSPTHLIKTRGQQVTLRCSSQSGHNTVSWYQQALGQGPQFIFQYYREEENGRGNFPPRFSGLQFPNYSSELNVNALELDDSALYLCASSRDRGKTDTQYFGPGTRLTVL.

This clonotype was observed a handful of times. The chain employs TRBV5-1 and TRBJ2-5, with TRBD2 as a possible D gene (5 bases). This CDR3 is 14 amino acids long. Trimming pared 0 bases from V and 5 bases from J, leaving 11 bases between. CDR1 SGHRS and CDR2 YFSETQ come from the germline V gene. The chain's CDR3 is CASSLDLSGETQYF. The CDR3, as DNA: TGCGCCAGCAGCTTGGACCTTTCGGGGGAGACCCAGTACTTC. The whole variable domain, remainder taken from reference TRBV5-1 and TRBJ2-5, is KAGVTQTPRYLIKTRGQQVTLSCSPISGHRSVSWYQQTPGQGLQFLFEYFSETQRNKGNFPGRFSGRQFSNSRSEMNVSTLELGDSALYLCASSLDLSGETQYFGPGTRLLVL.

The rearrangement uses TRBV6-2 or TRBV6-3 and TRBJ1-2, with D hard to call. With 0 bases removed from V and 10 bases from J, the gap between germline ends came to 15 bases. Germline assignment: CDR1 MNHEY and CDR2 SVGEGT. The CDR3 has 14 amino acids. CDR3 sequence reads: CASSYSTQYRPYTF. In nucleotides, the CDR3 is TGTGCCAGCAGTTACTCGACCCAGTACAGACCCTACACCTTC.

The genes are TRBV24-1 and TRBJ2-7; TRBD2 might be the D (6 bases). V shed 9 bases and J shed 6 bases, with 17 bases lying between them. Germline V gene data show CDR1 as KGHDR and CDR2 as SFDVKD. The CDR3 consists of 13 residues. This CDR3 is CATARGIRGEQYF. CDR3 nucleotide sequence: TGTGCCACCGCCCGGGGGATTCGTGGCGAGCAGTACTTC.

The rearrangement links TRBV20-1 to TRBJ2-5; 12 bases line up with TRBD2. J was trimmed by 2 bases and V by 1 base; bases with no gene match: 8. CDR1 and CDR2 (germline): DFQATT, SNEGSKA (reference sequence). This CDR3 contains 17 residues. CDR3 sequence: CSARAHGLAGRQETQYF. The CDR3 bases are TGCAGTGCTAGAGCGCACGGACTAGCGGGAAGACAAGAGACCCAGTACTTC.

A few counts support this clonotype. CDR3 DNA: TGTGCCAGCAGTTCTAGCGGGACAGGGGCAGATACGCAGTATTTT. Translating gives CASSSSGTGADTQYF. The V call is TRBV12-3 or TRBV12-4, the J call TRBJ2-3; D possibly corresponds to TRBD1 (10 bases). V lost 4 bases to trimming and J lost 4 bases, with 15 bases between them. The CDR3 spans 15 residues.

This clonotype has just a few counts. V is TRBV7-8 and J is TRBJ2-2; D unresolved. The CDR3 covers 12 residues. V gave up 3 bases and J gave up 6 bases, with 5 bases separating them. Germline V gene sequence: CDR1 SGHVS, CDR2 FQNEAQ. DNA for the CDR3: TGTGCCAGCAGCTTTGACTCCGGGGAGCTGTTTTTT. Amino acid sequence: CASSFDSGELFF.

The V and J genes are TRBV12-3 or TRBV12-4 and TRBJ2-2; D may be TRBD1 (5 bases). The CDR3 runs to 15 residues. Trimming stripped 3 bases from V and 3 bases from J, with 11 bases between. CDR3 sequence reads: CASSFGVGHTGELFF. The CDR3 DNA is TGTGCCAGCAGTTTTGGCGTGGGGCACACCGGGGAGCTGTTTTTT.

The chain recombines TRBV6-2 or TRBV6-3 with TRBJ2-1, with D possibly matching TRBD2 (6 bases). The germline V gene encodes CDR1 MNHEY and CDR2 SVGEGT. This CDR3 has 16 residues. With 5 bases removed from V and 0 bases from J, the gap between germline ends came to 14 bases. The CDR3 region has the DNA TGTGCCAGCAGTATGTCTAGCGTATACTCCTACAATGAGCAGTTCTTC. Protein product: CASSMSSVYSYNEQFF.

The V and J genes are TRBV29-1 and TRBJ1-2; 7 bases fit TRBD1. J gave up 8 bases and V 6 bases, and 12 bases lay outside the gene matches. Germline values: CDR1 SQVTM, CDR2 ANQGSEA. The CDR3 length is 13 residues. This CDR3 is CSVGRQGTGGYTF. The DNA for the CDR3 is TGCAGCGTGGGACGACAGGGTACAGGAGGCTACACCTTC.

This clonotype has ten or more counts. The rearrangement links TRBV5-1 to TRBJ2-1, with D perhaps matching TRBD2 (6 bases). Trimming pared 3 bases from V and 4 bases from J, leaving 17 bases between. The CDR3 length is 16 residues. Germline CDR1 is SGHRS and CDR2 is YFSETQ. CDR3 loop: CASSSSSGGWYNEQFF. In DNA, the CDR3 is TGCGCCAGCAGCTCGAGTAGCGGAGGTTGGTACAATGAGCAGTTCTTC.

The chain joins TRBV4-1 to TRBJ2-7; D not resolved. CDR1 MGHRA and CDR2 YSYEKL come from the germline V gene. V gave up 1 base and J gave up 2 bases, with 9 bases separating them. CDR3 length: 14 amino acids. CDR3 sequence: CASSQATAAYEQYF. The DNA for the CDR3 is TGCGCCAGCAGCCAAGCAACCGCGGCCTACGAGCAGTACTTC.

The rearrangement uses TRBV7-2 and TRBJ1-1, with D possibly being TRBD1 (5 bases). Germline lookup yields CDR1 SGHTA and CDR2 FQGNSA. The CDR3 consists of 16 residues. V was clipped by 3 bases and J by 0 bases, with 14 bases between them. CDR3 in amino acids: CASSFGTGWMNTEAFF. The CDR3, as DNA: TGTGCCAGCAGCTTCGGGACGGGTTGGATGAACACTGAAGCTTTCTTT.

This clonotype was seen only a few times. V and J are TRBV6-1 and TRBJ2-2; 10 nucleotides agree with TRBD2. The CDR3 has 15 amino acids. The junction had 7 bases not matched to a gene; V was cut back by 6 bases and J by 6 bases. CDR1 and CDR2 from the germline V gene are MNHNS and SASEGT. The CDR3 reads CASRVTSGDSGELFF. DNA of the CDR3: TGTGCCAGCAGAGTAACTAGCGGGGATTCCGGGGAGCTGTTTTTT.

This sequence joins TRBV20-1 and TRBJ1-5; D ambiguous. CDR3 size: 14 residues. Germline-derived CDR1 and CDR2 are DFQATT and SNEGSKA (reference sequence). Trimming stripped 3 bases from V and 0 bases from J, with 9 bases between. CDR3: CSASTGLSNQPQHF. The CDR3 nucleotides are TGCAGTGCTAGTACCGGGCTTAGCAATCAGCCCCAGCATTTT.

CDR3 in amino acids: CASSKVSGAGEKLFF. CDR3 in DNA: TGTGCCAGCAGCAAAGTTTCCGGGGCCGGTGAAAAACTGTTTTTT. This chain links TRBV21-1 with TRBJ1-4; TRBD1 was called by the table and not checked on the DNA. TRBV21-1 represents a pseudogene. This CDR3 is 15 amino acids long.

The table lists this clonotype with a few counts. Written as DNA, the CDR3 is TGTGCCAGCAGTTCCCCCCGGGGGTTGGGGGGAGAGACCCAGTACTTC. This codes for CASSSPRGLGGETQYF. The chain couples TRBV28 to TRBJ2-5; D is perhaps TRBD2 (6 bases). Germline V lookup: CDR1 MDHEN, CDR2 SYDVKM. The CDR3 has 16 amino acids. The V end was cut by 4 bases, the J end by 4 bases, with 19 bases between.

A few counts support this clonotype. J is TRBJ1-5 and V is TRBV2; D is undetermined. The CDR3 is made up of 15 amino acids. V lost 6 bases to trimming and J lost 0 bases, with 12 bases between them. Per the germline V gene, CDR1 is SNHLY and CDR2 is FYNNEI. In DNA form, the CDR3 reads TGTGCCAGCAGCGGGGTATCGGATAGCAATCAGCCCCAGCATTTT. Translating it yields CASSGVSDSNQPQHF.

This clonotype turned up a few times. The chain carries TRBV6-1 and TRBJ2-2; weak D call: TRBD1 (5 bases). CDR1 MNHNS and CDR2 SASEGT come from the germline V gene. The V and J ends lost 8 bases and 4 bases respectively, with 17 bases between them. The CDR3 has 15 amino acids. The DNA of the CDR3 is TGTGCCAGCTGGGGCGCCCGGCCGGCCACCGGGGAGCTGTTTTTT. Translating it yields CASWGARPATGELFF.

Only a few counts were recorded for this clonotype. The chain is built from TRBV12-3 or TRBV12-4 and TRBJ2-5, with 13 nucleotides matching TRBD2. This CDR3 is 15 amino acids long. J gave up 2 bases and V 6 bases, and 3 bases lay outside the gene matches. The CDR3 bases are TGTGCCAGCAGGGGGACTAGCGGGGAACAAGAGACCCAGTACTTC. Residues: CASRGTSGEQETQYF.